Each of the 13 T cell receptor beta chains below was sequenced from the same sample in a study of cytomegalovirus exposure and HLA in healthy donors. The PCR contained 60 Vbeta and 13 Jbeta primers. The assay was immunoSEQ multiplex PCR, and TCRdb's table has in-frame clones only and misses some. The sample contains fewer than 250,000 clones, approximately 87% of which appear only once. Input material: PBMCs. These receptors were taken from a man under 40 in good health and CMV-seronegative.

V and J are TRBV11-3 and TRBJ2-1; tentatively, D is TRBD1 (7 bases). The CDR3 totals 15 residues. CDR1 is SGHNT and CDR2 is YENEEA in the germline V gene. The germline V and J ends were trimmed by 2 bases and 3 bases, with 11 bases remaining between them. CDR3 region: CASSLSRGVYNEQFF. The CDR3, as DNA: TGTGCCAGCAGCTTATCCAGGGGGGTCTACAATGAGCAGTTCTTC. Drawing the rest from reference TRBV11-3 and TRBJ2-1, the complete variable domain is EAGVVQSPRYKIIEKKQPVAFWCNPISGHNTLYWYLQNLGQGPELLIRYENEEAVDDSQLPKDRFSAERLKGVDSTLKIQPAELGDSAVYLCASSLSRGVYNEQFFGPGTRLTVL.

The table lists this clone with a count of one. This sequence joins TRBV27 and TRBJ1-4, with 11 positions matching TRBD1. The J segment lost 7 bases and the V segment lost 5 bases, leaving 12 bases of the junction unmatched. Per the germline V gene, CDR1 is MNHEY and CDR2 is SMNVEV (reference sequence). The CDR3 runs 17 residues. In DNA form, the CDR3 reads TGTGCCAGCAGTCCCCGGACAGGGGGCGCAGAAAGTGAAAAACTGTTTTTT. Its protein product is CASSPRTGGAESEKLFF.

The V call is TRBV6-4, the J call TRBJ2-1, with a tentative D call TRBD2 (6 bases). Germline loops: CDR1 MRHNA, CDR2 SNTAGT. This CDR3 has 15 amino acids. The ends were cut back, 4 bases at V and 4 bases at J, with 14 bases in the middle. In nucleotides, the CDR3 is TGTGCCAGCAGTGGGGGCTCGGGGGAATACAATGAGCAGTTCTTC. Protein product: CASSGGSGEYNEQFF.

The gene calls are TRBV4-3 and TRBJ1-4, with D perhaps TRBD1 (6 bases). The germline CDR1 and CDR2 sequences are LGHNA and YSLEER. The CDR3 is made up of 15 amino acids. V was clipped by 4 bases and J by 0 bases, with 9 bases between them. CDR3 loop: CASSRQDATNEKLFF. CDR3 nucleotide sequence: TGCGCCAGCAGCCGACAGGATGCAACTAATGAAAAACTGTTTTTT.

The CDR3 DNA sequence: TGTGCCAGTCGGGGGGCCTCAGGGACTCAGCCCCAGCATTTT. Translated: CASRGASGTQPQHF. V and J are TRBV2 and TRBJ1-5; maybe TRBD1 (6 bases). The CDR3 runs to 14 residues. The V and J ends lost 9 bases and 6 bases respectively, with 18 bases between them. Germline CDR1 reads SNHLY; CDR2 reads FYNNEI.

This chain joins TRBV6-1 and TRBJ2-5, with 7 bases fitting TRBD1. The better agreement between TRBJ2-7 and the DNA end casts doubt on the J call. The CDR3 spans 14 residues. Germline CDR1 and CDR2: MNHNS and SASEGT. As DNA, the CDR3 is TGTGCCAGCAGCTCGACAGGGAAGGGCTACGAGCAGTACTTC. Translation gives CASSSTGKGYEQYF.

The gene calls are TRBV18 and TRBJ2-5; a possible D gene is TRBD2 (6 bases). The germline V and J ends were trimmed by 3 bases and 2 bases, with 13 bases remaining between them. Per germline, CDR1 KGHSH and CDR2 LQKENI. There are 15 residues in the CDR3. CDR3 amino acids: CASSPPAGPQETQYF. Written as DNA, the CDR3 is TGTGCCAGCTCACCTCCAGCGGGCCCACAAGAGACCCAGTACTTC.

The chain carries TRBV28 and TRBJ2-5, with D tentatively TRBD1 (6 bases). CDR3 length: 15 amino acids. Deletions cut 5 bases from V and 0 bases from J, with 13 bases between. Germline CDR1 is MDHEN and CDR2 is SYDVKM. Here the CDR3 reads CASSPLRQDQETQYF. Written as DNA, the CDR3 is TGTGCCAGCAGTCCCCTACGACAGGACCAAGAGACCCAGTACTTC.

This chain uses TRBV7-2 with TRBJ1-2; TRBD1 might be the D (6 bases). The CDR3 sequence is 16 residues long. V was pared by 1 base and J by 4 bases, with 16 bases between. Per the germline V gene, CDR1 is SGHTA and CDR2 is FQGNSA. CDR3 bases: TGTGCCAGCAGCTTAGGGGGAGAGGGGGTTTCCTATGGCTACACCTTC. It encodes CASSLGGEGVSYGYTF.

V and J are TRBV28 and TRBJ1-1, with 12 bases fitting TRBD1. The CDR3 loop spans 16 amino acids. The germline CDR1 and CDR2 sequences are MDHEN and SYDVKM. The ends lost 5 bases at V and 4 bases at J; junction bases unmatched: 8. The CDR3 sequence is CASSPGQGADGTEAFF. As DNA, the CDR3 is TGTGCCAGCAGTCCGGGACAGGGGGCCGATGGCACTGAAGCTTTCTTT.

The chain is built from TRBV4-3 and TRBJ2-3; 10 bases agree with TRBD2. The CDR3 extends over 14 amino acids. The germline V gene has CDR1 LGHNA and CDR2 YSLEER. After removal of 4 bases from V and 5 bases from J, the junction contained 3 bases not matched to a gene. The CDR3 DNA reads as TGCGCCAGCAGCCTATCTAGCGGGGGAGATACGCAGTATTTT. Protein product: CASSLSSGGDTQYF.

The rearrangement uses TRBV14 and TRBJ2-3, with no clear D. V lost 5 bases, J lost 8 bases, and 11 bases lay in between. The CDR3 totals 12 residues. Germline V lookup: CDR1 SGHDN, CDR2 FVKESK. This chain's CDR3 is CASSTLPGTQYF. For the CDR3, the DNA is TGTGCCAGCAGCACCCTTCCCGGTACGCAGTATTTT.

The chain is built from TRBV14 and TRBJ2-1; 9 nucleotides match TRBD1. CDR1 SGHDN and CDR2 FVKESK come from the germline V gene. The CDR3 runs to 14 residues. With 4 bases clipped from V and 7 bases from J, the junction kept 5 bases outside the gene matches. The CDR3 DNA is TGTGCCAGCAGCCCCCGGGACAGGGTGAATGAGCAGTTCTTC. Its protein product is CASSPRDRVNEQFF.